Presented here are 10 T cell receptor beta chains from one specimen sequenced in a study of blood T cell repertoires in COVID-19. Assay used: immunoSEQ multiplex PCR; TCRdb lists only in-frame clones, some missing. This table holds roughly 250,000 clones, around 90% found once. Specimen: peripheral blood. The receptors were gathered from a woman in her thirties or forties with acute or convalescent COVID-19.

As regards this clone: A read error may account for a junction end that differs from germline. The rearrangement links TRBV30 to TRBJ2-5, with 8 positions matching TRBD2. The CDR3 is 14 residues long. Germline V gene sequence: CDR1 GTSNPN, CDR2 SVGIG (reference sequence). CDR3 coding DNA: TGTGCCTGGAGTGTAACGGGGGGGCAAGGGACCCAGTACTTC. It specifies CAWSVTGGQGTQYF. Variable domain in full (rest from reference TRBV30 and TRBJ2-5): SQTIHQWPATLVQPVGSPLSLECTVEGTSNPNLYWYRQAAGRGLQLLFYSVGIGQISSEVPQNLSASRPQDRQFILSSKKLLLSDSGFYLCAWSVTGGQGTQYFGPGTRLLVL.

The rearrangement joins TRBV27 to TRBJ1-6; 8 bases agree with TRBD1. The V and J ends lost 4 bases and 3 bases, in that order; junction bases with no gene match: 2. Germline V gene sequence: CDR1 MNHEY, CDR2 SMNVEV (reference sequence). The CDR3 consists of 15 residues. CDR3 bases: TGTGCCAGCAGTTCGGGGACAGGCTATAATTCACCCCTCCACTTT. As protein: CASSSGTGYNSPLHF.

This clone showed up just once. CDR3 nucleotides: TGCGCCAGCAGCCTAGGGGAACGGAACACTGAAGCTTTCTTT. Residues: CASSLGERNTEAFF. The chain uses TRBV5-1 and TRBJ1-1, with a possible D match to TRBD1 (5 bases). CDR1 and CDR2 from the germline V gene are SGHRS and YFSETQ. Trimming took 4 bases from V and 1 from J, leaving 11 bases between them. This CDR3 contains 14 residues.

CDR3 in amino acids: CASSQVRPQGTSGGARSYNEQFF. CDR3 nucleotides: TGTGCCAGCAGCCAAGTTCGACCCCAAGGGACTAGCGGGGGGGCGCGATCCTACAATGAGCAGTTCTTC. The chain couples TRBV3-1 (or the pseudogene TRBV3-2) to TRBJ2-1; TRBD2 agrees at 16 bases. The V gene's germline CDR1 is LGHDT and CDR2 YNNKEL (reference sequence). The CDR3 is 23 residues long. Trimming removed 1 base from V and 1 base from J; junction bases left unmatched: 16.

The chain joins TRBV5-1 to TRBJ2-1; D is perhaps TRBD1 (6 bases). CDR1 SGHRS and CDR2 YFSETQ come from the germline V gene. V gave up 4 bases and J gave up 7 bases, with 18 bases separating them. The CDR3 totals 15 residues. This CDR3 reads CASSQRPGQTNEQFF. As DNA, the CDR3 is TGCGCCAGCAGCCAGAGACCGGGACAAACAAATGAGCAGTTCTTC.

In its sample, this clone was seen once. The chain couples TRBV11-2 to TRBJ1-2, with 7 bases lining up with TRBD1. The CDR3 length is 16 residues. J lost 8 bases, V lost 6 bases, and 18 bases had no gene match. Germline assignment: CDR1 SGHAT and CDR2 FQNNGV. The CDR3 spells CASSALRGRSPWGYTF. CDR3 sequence (DNA): TGTGCCAGCAGTGCCCTAAGGGGGCGAAGCCCGTGGGGCTACACCTTC.

The J gene is TRBJ1-1, the V gene TRBV9, with D tentatively TRBD1 (6 bases). CDR3 length equals 15 residues. Germline V gene lookup returns CDR1 SGDLS and CDR2 YYNGEE. The V gene lost 3 bases and the J gene lost 10 bases, with 22 bases spanning the gap. The CDR3 loop reads CASSGPGHKTYGAFF. The DNA of the CDR3 is TGTGCCAGCAGCGGACCGGGACACAAGACCTATGGAGCTTTCTTT.

V gene TRBV6-1 combines with J gene TRBJ2-7, with 9 bases that match TRBD1. The CDR3 runs to 14 residues. CDR1 and CDR2 from the germline V gene are MNHNS and SASEGT. Trimming removed 5 bases from V and 6 bases from J; junction bases left unmatched: 8. This CDR3 reads CASSPGTGNGEQYV. The CDR3, as DNA: TGTGCCAGCAGTCCCGGGACAGGGAATGGCGAGCAGTACGTC.

This sequence joins TRBV18 and TRBJ1-2; D unclear. CDR1 and CDR2 from the germline V gene are KGHSH and LQKENI. Between the trimmed V and J ends, which lost 6 bases and 1 base, there was a span of 6 bases. The CDR3 loop spans 12 amino acids. The CDR3 coding sequence is TGTGCCAGCTCCCAGAATAACTATGGCTACACCTTC. Its protein is CASSQNNYGYTF.

The rearrangement links TRBV6-1 to TRBJ1-4; 11 bases match TRBD1. Looked up from germline, CDR1 is MNHNS and CDR2 is SASEGT. V trimming: 2 bases; J trimming: 10 bases; junction bases outside the gene matches: 3. The CDR3 contains 14 residues. The CDR3 protein is CASSEPGQGVKLFF. The CDR3 bases are TGTGCCAGCAGTGAACCGGGACAGGGGGTAAAACTGTTTTTT.